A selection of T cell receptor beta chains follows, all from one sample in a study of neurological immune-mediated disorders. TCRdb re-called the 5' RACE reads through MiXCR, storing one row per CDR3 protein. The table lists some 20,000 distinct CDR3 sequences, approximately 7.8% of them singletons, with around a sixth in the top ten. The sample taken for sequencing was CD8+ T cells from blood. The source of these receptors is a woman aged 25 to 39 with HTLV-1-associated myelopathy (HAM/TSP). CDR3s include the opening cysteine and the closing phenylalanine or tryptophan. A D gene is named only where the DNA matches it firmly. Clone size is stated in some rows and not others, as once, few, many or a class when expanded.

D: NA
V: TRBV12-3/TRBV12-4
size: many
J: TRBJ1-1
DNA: TGTGCCAGCAGTTTATTGACAAACACTGAAGCTTTCTTT
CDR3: CASSLLTNTEAFF

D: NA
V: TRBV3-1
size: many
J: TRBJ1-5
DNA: TGTGCCAGTCGCCGCCTTGGGGAACCTACGGGGCAGCCCCAGCATTTT
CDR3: CASRRLGEPTGQPQHF

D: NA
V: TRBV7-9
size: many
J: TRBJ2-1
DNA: TGTGCCAGCAGCTTAGACAGCTACAATGAGCAGTTCTTC
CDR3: CASSLDSYNEQFF

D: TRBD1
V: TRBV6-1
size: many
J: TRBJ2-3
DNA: TGTGCCACCGGAACCGGGACAGGGAGGAGCACAGATACGCAGTATTTT
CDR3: CATGTGTGRSTDTQYF

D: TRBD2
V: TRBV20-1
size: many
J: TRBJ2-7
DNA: TGCAGTGCTAGGAGCCCGGGGGGGCCAACCTACGAGCAGTACTTC
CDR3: CSARSPGGPTYEQYF

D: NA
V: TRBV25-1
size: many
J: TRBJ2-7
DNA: TGTGCCAGCAGTGCTGGGGGCGGTGGTTCCTACGAGCAGTACTTC
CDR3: CASSAGGGGSYEQYF

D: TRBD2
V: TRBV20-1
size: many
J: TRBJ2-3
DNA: TGCAGTGCTGACTCCATTACTAGCGGGAGAGTGACAGATACGCAGTATTTT
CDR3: CSADSITSGRVTDTQYF

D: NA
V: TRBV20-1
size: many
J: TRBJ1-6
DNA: TGCAGTGCTAGAGATTCTGGTTGGGATTCACCCCTCCACTTT
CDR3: CSARDSGWDSPLHF

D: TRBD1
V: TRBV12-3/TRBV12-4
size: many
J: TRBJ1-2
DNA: TGTGCCAGCGCCGAAAAACAGGGGTATGGCTACACCTTC
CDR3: CASAEKQGYGYTF

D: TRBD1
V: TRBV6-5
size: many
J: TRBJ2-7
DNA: TGTGCCAGCAGTTACTCGAGGGACAGGGAGAACTCCTACGAGCAGTACTTC
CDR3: CASSYSRDRENSYEQYF

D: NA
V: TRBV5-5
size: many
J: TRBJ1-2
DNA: TGTGCCAGCACCCCGGGGGACGGGACCAGGACTTGGTTCTATGGCTACACCTTC
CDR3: CASTPGDGTRTWFYGYTF

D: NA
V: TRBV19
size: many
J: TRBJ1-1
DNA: TGTGCCAGTAGTATCCACAGGGATTTGGTGGGGAACACTGAAGCTTTCTTT
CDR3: CASSIHRDLVGNTEAFF

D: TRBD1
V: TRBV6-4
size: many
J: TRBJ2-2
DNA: TGTGCCAGCAGTGACTCAGGGGGCGACACCGGGGAGCTGTTTTTT
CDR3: CASSDSGGDTGELFF

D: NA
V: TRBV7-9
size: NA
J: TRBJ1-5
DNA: TGTGCCAGCAGTCACACCAGCCCCGGCGATCAGACCCAGCATTTT
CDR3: CASSHTSPGDQTQHF

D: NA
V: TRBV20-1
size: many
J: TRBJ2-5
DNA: TGCAGTGCTAGTACCCTGACGTTACGAGAGACCCAGTACTTC
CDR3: CSASTLTLRETQYF

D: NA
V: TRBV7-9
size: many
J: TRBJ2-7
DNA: TGTGCCAGCAGCCCCGAGACAAGAGGGAACGAGCAGTACTTC
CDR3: CASSPETRGNEQYF

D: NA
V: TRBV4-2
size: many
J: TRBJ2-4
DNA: TGTGCCAGCAGCCAAGCCGGAGGGGCGGCCAAAAACATTCAGTACTTC
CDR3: CASSQAGGAAKNIQYF

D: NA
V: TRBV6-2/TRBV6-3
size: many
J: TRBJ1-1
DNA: TGTGCCAGCAGTTATAATACAGGGAAACCGTGGGAAGCTTTCTTT
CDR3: CASSYNTGKPWEAFF

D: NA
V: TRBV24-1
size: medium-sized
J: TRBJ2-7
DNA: TGTGCCACCAGTGATTTTGTTGGCGAGCAGTACTTC
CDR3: CATSDFVGEQYF

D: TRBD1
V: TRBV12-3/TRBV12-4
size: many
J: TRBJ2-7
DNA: TGTGCCAGCAGTTTTGGGACAGGGGGCGCATACGAGCAGTACTTC
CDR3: CASSFGTGGAYEQYF

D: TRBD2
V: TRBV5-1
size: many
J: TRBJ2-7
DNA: TGCGCCAGCAGCCCAACGCCTAGCGGGGAGTTCTCCTACGAGCAGTACTTC
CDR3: CASSPTPSGEFSYEQYF

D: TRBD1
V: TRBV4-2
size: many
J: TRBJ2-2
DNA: TGTGCCAGCAGCCAAGTGCAGGGGGCTGGCACCGGGGAGCTGTTTTTT
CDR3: CASSQVQGAGTGELFF

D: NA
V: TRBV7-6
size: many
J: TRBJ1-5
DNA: TGTGCCAGCAGCGAAGGGACCGACCTTTATAGCAATCAGCCCCAGCATTTT
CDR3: CASSEGTDLYSNQPQHF

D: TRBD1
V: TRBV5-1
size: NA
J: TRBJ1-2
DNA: TGCGCCAGCAGCTTGGGGACAGGGGGCACTGAAGGCTACACCTTC
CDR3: CASSLGTGGTEGYTF

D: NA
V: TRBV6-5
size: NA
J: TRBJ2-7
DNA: TGTGCCAGCAGTTACTCGACTGGCGAGCAGTACTTC
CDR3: CASSYSTGEQYF

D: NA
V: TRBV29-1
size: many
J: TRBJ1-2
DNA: TGCAGCGTTGAAGATCTTTCAGGGCCAAGGGATGGCTACACCTTC
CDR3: CSVEDLSGPRDGYTF

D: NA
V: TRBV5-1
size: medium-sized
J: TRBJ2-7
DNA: TGCGCCAGCAGCTTGAACGGCTACGAGCAGTACTTC
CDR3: CASSLNGYEQYF

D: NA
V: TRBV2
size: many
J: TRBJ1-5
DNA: TGTGCCAGCAGTGAGGCTAGCAATCAGCCCCAGCATTTT
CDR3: CASSEASNQPQHF

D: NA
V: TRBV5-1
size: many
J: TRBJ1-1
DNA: TGCGCCAGCAGCTTGGTTGCAGGGCTGAACACTGAAGCTTTCTTT
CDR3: CASSLVAGLNTEAFF

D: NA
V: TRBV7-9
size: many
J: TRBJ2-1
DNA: TGTGCCAGCAGCTCGACTAGCTCCTACAATGAGCAGTTCTTC
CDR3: CASSSTSSYNEQFF

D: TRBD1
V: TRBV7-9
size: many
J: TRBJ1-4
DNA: TGTGCCAGCAGCACCCCCGGACAGGACTTGAATGAAAAACTGTTTTTT
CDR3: CASSTPGQDLNEKLFF

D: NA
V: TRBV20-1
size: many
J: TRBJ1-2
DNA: TGCAGTGCTAGAGGGAGGGACTATGGCTACACCTTC
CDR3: CSARGRDYGYTF

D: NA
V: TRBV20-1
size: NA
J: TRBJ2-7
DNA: TGCAGTGCCATCTTGCAGGGCCTCGAGCAGTACTTC
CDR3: CSAILQGLEQYF

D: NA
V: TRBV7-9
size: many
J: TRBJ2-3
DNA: TGTGCCAGCAGCTCCCCCGTCGCAGATACGCAGTATTTT
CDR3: CASSSPVADTQYF

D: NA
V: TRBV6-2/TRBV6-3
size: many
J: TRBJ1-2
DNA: TGTGCCAGCAGTTACATACAGGGTTTGGATGGCTACACCTTC
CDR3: CASSYIQGLDGYTF

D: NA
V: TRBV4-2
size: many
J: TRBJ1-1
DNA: TGTGCCAGCAGCCTAGGGGACACTGAAGCTTTCTTT
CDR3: CASSLGDTEAFF

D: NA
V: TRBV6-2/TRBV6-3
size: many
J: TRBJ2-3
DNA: TGTGCCAGCAGTTACCTCAGGCCGGATACGCAGTATTTT
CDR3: CASSYLRPDTQYF

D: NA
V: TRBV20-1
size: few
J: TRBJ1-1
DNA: TGCAGTGCTAGCCGGGACACCAGAAGCACTGAAGCTTTCTTT
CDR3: CSASRDTRSTEAFF

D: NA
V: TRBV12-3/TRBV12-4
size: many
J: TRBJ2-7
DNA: TGTGCCAGCAGTAAACAGGGTTTATCCTACGAGCAGTACTTC
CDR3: CASSKQGLSYEQYF

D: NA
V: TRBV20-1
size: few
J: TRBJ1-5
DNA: TGCAGTGCAAAGGACAGTTATCAGCCCCAGCATTTT
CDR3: CSAKDSYQPQHF

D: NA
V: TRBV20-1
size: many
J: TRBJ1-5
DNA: TGCAGTGCTAGAGATACCGTTAGCAATCAGCCCCAGCATTTT
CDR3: CSARDTVSNQPQHF

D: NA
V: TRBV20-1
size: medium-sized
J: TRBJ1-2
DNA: TGCAGTGCTAGTCAAGTCGGCAGCTATGGCTACACCTTC
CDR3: CSASQVGSYGYTF

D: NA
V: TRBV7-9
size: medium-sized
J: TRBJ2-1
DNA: TGTGCCAGCAGCGTTTCGGCTGCCCGCTACAATGAGCAGTTCTTC
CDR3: CASSVSAARYNEQFF

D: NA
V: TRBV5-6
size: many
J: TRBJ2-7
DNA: TGTGCCAGCAGCCCAGGCCGCGGGGTATACGAGCAGTACTTC
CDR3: CASSPGRGVYEQYF

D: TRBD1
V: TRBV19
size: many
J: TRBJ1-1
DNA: TGTGCCAGTTCGAAAACCGGGACAGGGTTCACTGAAGCTTTCTTT
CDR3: CASSKTGTGFTEAFF

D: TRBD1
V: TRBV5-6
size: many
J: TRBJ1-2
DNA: TGTGCCAGCAGCCCGACAGGGATCTATGGCTACACCTTC
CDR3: CASSPTGIYGYTF

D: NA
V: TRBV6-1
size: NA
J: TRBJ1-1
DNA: TGTGCCAGCAGTGAAGGTTCAGAAGCTGAGGGCACTGAAGCTTTCTTT
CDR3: CASSEGSEAEGTEAFF

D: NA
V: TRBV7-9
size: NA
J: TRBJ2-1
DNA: TGTGCCAGCAGCCAGGCCAGGGCAGCCTACAATGAGCAGTTCTTC
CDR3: CASSQARAAYNEQFF

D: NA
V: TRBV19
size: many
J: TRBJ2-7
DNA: TGTGCCAGTAGTATCACTCCGGGGATCGGCGACGAGCAGTACTTC
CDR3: CASSITPGIGDEQYF

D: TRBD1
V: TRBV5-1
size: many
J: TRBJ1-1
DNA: TGCGCCAGCAGCCCGGCCACCCCGGGACAGGGAATGGGGAACACTGAAGCTTTCTTT
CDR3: CASSPATPGQGMGNTEAFF

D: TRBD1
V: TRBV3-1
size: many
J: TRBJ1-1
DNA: TGTGCCAGCAGCCAAGAGTTTACAGGGGCCACTGAAGCTTTCTTT
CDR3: CASSQEFTGATEAFF

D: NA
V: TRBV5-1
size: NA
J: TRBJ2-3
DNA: TGCGCCATCAGCCTCGACCCCGAAGATACGCAGTATTTT
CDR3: CAISLDPEDTQYF

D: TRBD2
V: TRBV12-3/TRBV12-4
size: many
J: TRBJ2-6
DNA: TGTGCCAGCAGCTCCTCGGGGGGGGGGGCGCACGACCTCTCTGGGGCCAACGTCCTGACTTTC
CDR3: CASSSSGGGAHDLSGANVLTF